Listed below are T cell receptor beta chains from one sample, sequenced in a study of T cells after yellow fever vaccination. TCRdb fed the 5' RACE reads into MiXCR, producing one record per CDR3 protein. Of 300,000 to 350,000 distinct CDR3 sequences in the sample, approximately 4% are singletons; the top ten hold 20% to 25%. This specimen consisted of PBMCs, obtained 5 days after the yellow fever booster vaccination. The receptors here all came from a man younger than 30 who received the YFV17D yellow fever vaccine. Each CDR3 is given with its conserved first and last residue. A D gene is named only where the DNA matches it firmly. Clone size is given for some rows only: seen once, a few or many times, or a class if the clone is expanded.

clone_size	d_call	v_call	j_call	cdr3_aa	cdr3_nt
many	NA	TRBV10-2	TRBJ1-1	CASRVGGGTEAFF	TGCGCCAGCAGAGTGGGGGGGGGGACTGAAGCTTTCTTT
NA	TRBD1	TRBV7-2	TRBJ1-2	CASSFWTGGAYNYGYTF	TGTGCCAGCAGCTTCTGGACAGGGGGCGCCTATAACTATGGCTACACCTTC
many	NA	TRBV15	TRBJ2-1	CATSRAGTRLYNEQFF	TGTGCCACCAGCAGAGCTGGGACCCGGTTATACAATGAGCAGTTCTTC
many	TRBD2	TRBV5-4	TRBJ2-5	CASSPSGGEFQETQYF	TGTGCCAGCAGCCCTAGCGGGGGGGAATTTCAAGAGACCCAGTACTTC
NA	NA	TRBV5-1	TRBJ1-4	CASSPQGSAQKLFF	TGCGCCAGCAGCCCACAGGGCTCGGCGCAAAAACTGTTTTTT
NA	NA	TRBV20-1	TRBJ1-5	CSAPRTGTWYSNQPQHF	TGCAGTGCCCCCCGGACCGGGACTTGGTATAGCAATCAGCCCCAGCATTTT
many	TRBD2	TRBV7-2	TRBJ2-1	CASSSLGTSGSSSYNEQFF	TGTGCCAGCAGCTCTCTTGGGACTAGCGGGAGTAGCTCCTACAATGAGCAGTTCTTC
NA	NA	TRBV2	TRBJ1-1	CASRLEQGYTEAFF	TGTGCCAGTCGGTTAGAACAGGGATACACTGAAGCTTTCTTT
many	NA	TRBV25-1	TRBJ2-3	CASSSQERHTDTQYF	TGTGCCAGCAGTTCTCAGGAGCGGCACACAGATACGCAGTATTTT
NA	NA	TRBV10-3	TRBJ1-1	CAISGPGLTEAFF	TGTGCCATCAGTGGTCCAGGGCTCACTGAAGCTTTCTTT
few	TRBD1	TRBV25-1	TRBJ1-5	CASSRTGAGDQPQHF	TGTGCCAGCAGTCGAACAGGGGCAGGTGACCAGCCCCAGCATTTT
few	NA	TRBV19	TRBJ2-5	CASSPIGTQETQYF	TGTGCCAGTAGTCCTATCGGGACACAAGAGACCCAGTACTTC
NA	NA	TRBV7-6	TRBJ2-1	CASSAGLSEQFF	TGTGCCAGCAGCGCAGGACTATCTGAGCAGTTCTTC
few	NA	TRBV4-1	TRBJ1-1	CASSQAPDGTEAFF	TGCGCCAGCAGCCAAGCCCCTGATGGCACTGAAGCTTTCTTT
few	TRBD1	TRBV7-9	TRBJ2-6	CASSLAQGLGANVLTF	TGTGCCAGCAGCTTAGCACAGGGGTTAGGGGCCAACGTCCTGACTTTC
few	TRBD1	TRBV18	TRBJ2-2	CASSPGQARVSELFF	TGTGCCAGCTCACCGGGACAGGCCAGGGTATCGGAGCTGTTTTTT
few	NA	TRBV7-2	TRBJ2-7	CASSPGAGSYEQYF	TGTGCCAGCAGCCCCGGTGCGGGGTCCTACGAGCAGTACTTC
NA	NA	TRBV5-1	TRBJ1-2	CASSDDGNYGYTF	TGCGCCAGCAGCGACGACGGAAACTATGGCTACACCTTC
NA	TRBD1	TRBV12-3/TRBV12-4	TRBJ1-5	CASSSTPGQKSNQPQHF	TGTGCCAGCAGTTCTACGCCGGGACAGAAAAGCAATCAGCCCCAGCATTTT
few	NA	TRBV4-3	TRBJ2-5	CASSQDRGRSAETQYF	TGCGCCAGCAGCCAAGATCGGGGCCGGAGCGCGGAGACCCAGTACTTC
NA	TRBD1	TRBV20-1	TRBJ1-1	CSADRGNTEAFF	TGCAGTGCAGACAGGGGGAACACTGAAGCTTTCTTT
many	NA	TRBV10-3	TRBJ2-5	CAISESTGSETQYF	TGTGCCATCAGTGAGTCGACAGGCTCAGAGACCCAGTACTTC
few	NA	TRBV5-5	TRBJ1-1	CASSLARGAGTEAFF	TGTGCCAGCAGCTTGGCCCGGGGGGCCGGCACTGAAGCTTTCTTT
NA	NA	TRBV7-2	TRBJ2-1	CASSLVVGYNEQFF	TGTGCCAGCAGCTTAGTGGTCGGCTACAATGAGCAGTTCTTC
few	NA	TRBV27	TRBJ2-1	CASRRTGPPRKYNEQFF	TGTGCCAGCAGGAGAACAGGGCCGCCTCGGAAATACAATGAGCAGTTCTTC
few	TRBD2	TRBV12-3/TRBV12-4	TRBJ2-1	CASSLRTSGGVAYNEQFF	TGTGCCAGCAGTTTAAGGACTAGCGGGGGGGTAGCCTACAATGAGCAGTTCTTC
many	NA	TRBV20-1	TRBJ2-1	CSGTARNRFYNEQFF	TGCAGTGGCACAGCAAGAAATAGGTTCTACAATGAGCAGTTCTTC
many	NA	TRBV7-8	TRBJ1-2	CASSLAPGGGYTF	TGTGCCAGCAGCTTAGCCCCCGGTGGCGGCTACACCTTC
few	NA	TRBV6-5	TRBJ1-3	CASSYDNSGNTIYF	TGTGCCAGCAGTTACGACAACTCTGGAAACACCATATATTTT
many	TRBD1	TRBV7-2	TRBJ2-2	CASSLDTGGLGELFF	TGTGCCAGCAGCTTAGATACAGGGGGCCTCGGGGAGCTGTTTTTT
NA	TRBD1	TRBV5-4	TRBJ2-1	CASRSETGGSEQFF	TGTGCCAGCAGAAGCGAAACAGGGGGTAGTGAGCAGTTCTTC
NA	NA	TRBV7-2	TRBJ1-3	CASSLEGGTGNTIYF	TGTGCCAGCAGCTTAGAAGGGGGAACTGGAAACACCATATATTTT
few	TRBD2	TRBV5-4	TRBJ2-5	CASSPIGTSGEGAQYF	TGTGCCAGCAGCCCGATTGGGACTAGCGGTGAAGGGGCCCAGTACTTC
few	NA	TRBV7-9	TRBJ2-5	CASSLGPYFQETQYF	TGTGCCAGCAGCTTAGGTCCTTATTTTCAAGAGACCCAGTACTTC
many	NA	TRBV7-9	TRBJ2-5	CASSSQAMETQYF	TGTGCCAGCAGCTCTCAGGCGATGGAGACCCAGTACTTC
NA	TRBD2	TRBV7-2	TRBJ2-3	CASSLGVAGGTDTQYF	TGTGCCAGCAGCTTAGGGGTAGCGGGGGGCACAGATACGCAGTATTTT
many	NA	TRBV18	TRBJ2-4	CASSPPPAAQQIIQYF	TGTGCCAGCTCACCACCCCCAGCTGCGCAGCAGATTATTCAGTACTTC
few	TRBD2	TRBV20-1	TRBJ2-1	CSARELPSRGYSYNEQFF	TGCAGTGCTAGAGAGTTGCCCTCGCGGGGGTACTCCTACAATGAGCAGTTCTTC
NA	NA	TRBV20-1	TRBJ1-1	CSASEGNTEAFF	TGCAGTGCCTCCGAGGGGAACACTGAAGCTTTCTTT
few	TRBD2	TRBV12-3/TRBV12-4	TRBJ2-1	CASSLAVAGVSEQFF	TGTGCCAGCAGTTTAGCTGTAGCGGGGGTAAGTGAGCAGTTCTTC
few	NA	TRBV4-3	TRBJ2-7	CASSQVDQGPLYEQYF	TGCGCCAGCAGCCAAGTGGATCAGGGGCCCCTCTACGAGCAGTACTTC